Below are 25 T cell receptor beta chains sequenced from a single sample in a study of shared clonotypes between healthy human individuals. Profiling relied on immunoSEQ multiplex PCR, and the TCRdb table lists in-frame clones only, not all of them. Of some 660,000 clones in the sample, 73% were seen once. Sequenced input: memory CD4+ T cells sorted from blood. The subset here: CD45RA-negative fraction. These receptors came from a woman aged 25 to 45 in good health.

This rearrangement joins TRBV10-2 to TRBJ2-6, with TRBD1 identical over 11 bases. The CDR3 has 20 residues. The J segment lost 2 bases and the V segment lost 6 bases, leaving 15 bases of the junction unmatched. From germline, CDR1 is WSHSY and CDR2 SAAADI. The CDR3 spells CASSNKLGQGADTGANVLTF. CDR3 nucleotides: TGCGCCAGCAGCAACAAACTAGGACAGGGGGCTGATACTGGGGCCAACGTCCTGACTTTC.

V is TRBV19 and J is TRBJ1-5; TRBD1 is a possible D gene (5 bases). This CDR3 is built from 15 residues. Per the germline V gene, CDR1 is LNHDA and CDR2 is SQIVND (reference sequence). Trimming took 6 bases from V and 3 from J, leaving 15 bases between them. For the CDR3, the DNA is TGTGCCAGTAGCTCCCGACAGTTATCCAATCAGCCCCAGCATTTT. This codes for CASSSRQLSNQPQHF.

The gene calls are TRBV27 and TRBJ2-5; 13 nucleotides match TRBD2. V shed 6 bases and J 5 bases; nucleotides not matched to a gene: 0. Germline assignment: CDR1 MNHEY and CDR2 SMNVEV (reference sequence). CDR3 length: 13 residues. For the CDR3, the DNA is TGTGCCAGCAGACTAGCGGGAGGGGAGACCCAGTACTTC. Its translation is CASRLAGGETQYF.

Comment on this clone: Other DNA variants within this sample encode the same CDR3. The chain is built from TRBV28 and TRBJ1-5; 7 bases fit TRBD1. The CDR3 contains 14 residues. CDR1 is MDHEN and CDR2 is SYDVKM in the germline V gene. The J segment lost 2 bases and the V segment lost 9 bases, leaving 7 bases of the junction unmatched. The CDR3 bases are TGTGCCAGTAAGCAGGGGGGAGGCAATCAGCCCCAGCATTTT. Its protein is CASKQGGGNQPQHF. The full variable domain, completed using reference TRBV28 and TRBJ1-5, is DVKVTQSSRYLVKRTGEKVFLECVQDMDHENMFWYRQDPGLGLRLIYFSYDVKMKEKGDIPEGYSVSREKKERFSLILESASTNQTSMYLCASKQGGGNQPQHFGDGTRLSIL.

The rearrangement links TRBV11-2 to TRBJ2-3, with D possibly being TRBD1 or TRBD2 (6 bases each). V lost 5 bases, J lost 5 bases, and 14 bases lay in between. The CDR3 runs 14 residues. CDR1 and CDR2 from the germline V gene are SGHAT and FQNNGV. Here the CDR3 DNA reads TGTGCCAGCAGCCGCGGGACACTGATAGATACGCAGTATTTT. Protein product: CASSRGTLIDTQYF.

The CDR3 reads CASSLILTSFSYEQYF. The CDR3 region has the DNA TGTGCCAGCAGCTTAATCCTGACTAGCTTCTCCTACGAGCAGTACTTC. The chain combines TRBV11-2 with TRBJ2-7; 7 bases line up with TRBD2. The CDR3 spans 16 residues. J gave up 0 bases and V 2 bases, and 7 bases lay outside the gene matches. CDR1 and CDR2 from the germline V gene are SGHAT and FQNNGV. Drawing the rest from reference TRBV11-2 and TRBJ2-7, the complete variable domain is EAGVAQSPRYKIIEKRQSVAFWCNPISGHATLYWYQQILGQGPKLLIQFQNNGVVDDSQLPKDRFSAERLKGVDSTLKIQPAKLEDSAVYLCASSLILTSFSYEQYFGPGTRLTVT.

V and J are TRBV5-6 and TRBJ1-2; D gene unclear. Germline V gives CDR1 SGHDT, CDR2 YYEEEE. The V end lost 0 bases, the J end lost 0 bases, and 9 bases lay between the germline ends. This CDR3 region has 15 residues. The CDR3 protein is CASSLAGRTNYGYTF. The CDR3 DNA is TGTGCCAGCAGCTTGGCCGGGCGCACTAACTATGGCTACACCTTC.

This clone was seen a handful of times. The rearrangement links TRBV5-1 to TRBJ2-5, with 9 bases identical to TRBD1. The trim removed 7 bases at V and 4 bases at J, leaving 8 bases unmatched. Germline values: CDR1 SGHRS, CDR2 YFSETQ. This CDR3 region has 14 residues. CDR3 region: CASARQGVGETQYF. Here the CDR3 DNA reads TGCGCCAGCGCTAGACAGGGGGTAGGAGAGACCCAGTACTTC.

The rearrangement uses TRBV5-1 and TRBJ1-2, with 9 bases lining up with TRBD1. V was clipped by 4 bases and J by 3 bases; unmatched bases: 10. Germline CDR1 and CDR2: SGHRS and YFSETQ. The CDR3 is made up of 16 amino acids. The chain's CDR3 is CASSPGTGQGHYGYTF. CDR3 nucleotide sequence: TGCGCCAGCAGCCCCGGGACAGGGCAGGGCCACTATGGCTACACCTTC. Full variable domain (outside the CDR3, taken from reference TRBV5-1 and TRBJ1-2): KAGVTQTPRYLIKTRGQQVTLSCSPISGHRSVSWYQQTPGQGLQFLFEYFSETQRNKGNFPGRFSGRQFSNSRSEMNVSTLELGDSALYLCASSPGTGQGHYGYTFGSGTRLTVV.

On this clone: Other DNA sequences within the sample encode an identical CDR3. This chain connects TRBV6-6 to TRBJ1-5; 11 bases agree with TRBD1. Trimming took 5 bases from V and 5 from J; bases not matched to a gene: 2. Germline V lookup: CDR1 MNHNY, CDR2 SVGAGI (reference sequence). This CDR3 is built from 14 residues. The CDR3 nucleotides read TGTGCCAGCAGTCAGGACAGGGGGCATCAGCCCCAGCATTTT. This translates into CASSQDRGHQPQHF.

On this clone itself: Other DNA variants within this sample encode the same CDR3. The gene calls are TRBV7-2 and TRBJ2-1; 11 nucleotides align to TRBD2. The junction had 8 bases not matched to a gene; V was cut back by 6 bases and J by 7 bases. This CDR3 has 15 amino acids. The V gene's germline CDR1 is SGHTA and CDR2 FQGNSA. The CDR3 region is CASSSLAGVSNEQFF. DNA of the CDR3: TGTGCCAGCAGTTCACTAGCGGGAGTTTCAAATGAGCAGTTCTTC.

This clone was counted many times. The rearrangement links TRBV10-3 to TRBJ1-2; TRBD1 agrees at 7 bases. The CDR3 consists of 16 residues. Unmatched junction bases numbered 7, after V lost 3 bases and J lost 0 bases. Germline loops: CDR1 ENHRY, CDR2 SYGVKD. The CDR3 loop is CAISERTGLANYGYTF. The CDR3 nucleotides read TGTGCCATCAGTGAACGGACAGGTCTAGCTAACTATGGCTACACCTTC.

This clone occurred once. The chain has TRBV14 and TRBJ2-5, with no clear D. V lost 2 bases and J 5 bases, leaving 6 bases between the germline ends. The CDR3 has 12 residues. Germline V lookup: CDR1 SGHDN, CDR2 FVKESK. This CDR3 is CASSQTAETQYF. The DNA of the CDR3 is TGTGCCAGCAGCCAAACGGCGGAGACCCAGTACTTC.

The rearrangement links TRBV10-2 to TRBJ2-3; possibly TRBD2 for D (5 bases). Germline-derived CDR1 and CDR2 are WSHSY and SAAADI. The CDR3 runs to 13 residues. Trimming pared 6 bases from V and 4 bases from J, leaving 11 bases between. CDR3: CASSALRADTQYF. DNA for the CDR3: TGCGCCAGCAGCGCCTTGAGGGCAGATACGCAGTATTTT.

J is TRBJ2-4 and V is TRBV28; TRBD2 might be the D (6 bases). This CDR3 comprises 13 residues. V lost 8 bases, J lost 3 bases, and 11 bases lay in between. Germline CDR1 is MDHEN and CDR2 is SYDVKM. The CDR3 spells CASREMGKNIQYF. Here the CDR3 DNA reads TGTGCCAGCCGGGAGATGGGCAAAAACATTCAGTACTTC.

This chain links TRBV7-2 with TRBJ2-3, with D possibly matching TRBD2 (6 bases). Trimming pared 6 bases from V and 2 bases from J, leaving 18 bases between. Germline assignment: CDR1 SGHTA and CDR2 FQGNSA. The CDR3 spans 16 residues. The chain's CDR3 is CASSPPGGALTDTQYF. In DNA form, the CDR3 reads TGTGCCAGCAGTCCACCTGGCGGGGCTCTCACAGATACGCAGTATTTT.

The rearrangement uses TRBV29-1 and TRBJ1-3, with D possibly being TRBD1 (6 bases). CDR3 size: 12 residues. From germline, CDR1 is SQVTM and CDR2 ANQGSEA. The V end lost 7 bases, the J end lost 4 bases, and 11 bases lay between the germline ends. CDR3: CSGRTEGNTIYF. The CDR3 DNA reads as TGCAGCGGCCGGACAGAAGGAAACACCATATATTTT.

V and J are TRBV28 and TRBJ2-7; the match to TRBD2 covers 10 bases. J lost 2 bases, V lost 4 bases, and 8 bases had no gene match. The V gene's germline CDR1 is MDHEN and CDR2 SYDVKM. The CDR3 loop spans 16 amino acids. Here the CDR3 reads CASSWTSGSGAYEQYF. Here the CDR3 DNA reads TGTGCCAGCAGTTGGACTAGCGGTAGCGGGGCCTACGAGCAGTACTTC.

The V gene is TRBV5-4, the J gene TRBJ2-5, with D possibly TRBD2 on 5 matching bases. Germline-derived CDR1 and CDR2 are SGHNT and YYREEE (reference sequence). The V end lost 2 bases, the J end lost 1 base, and 6 bases lay between the germline ends. The CDR3 contains 13 residues. CDR3 sequence: CASSFSAQETQYF. The CDR3 coding sequence is TGTGCCAGCAGCTTTAGCGCCCAAGAGACCCAGTACTTC.

The chain is built from TRBV6-5 and TRBJ2-5; tentative D call: TRBD1 (6 bases). CDR3 length: 13 amino acids. Germline V gives CDR1 MNHEY, CDR2 SVGAGI. Trimming took off 5 bases at V and 1 base at J, with 8 bases between the two ends. The CDR3 loop reads CASSRQAQETQYF. The CDR3 coding sequence is TGTGCCAGCAGTAGACAGGCCCAAGAGACCCAGTACTTC.

This chain connects TRBV30 to TRBJ2-2; 9 nucleotides line up with TRBD2. The junction had 7 bases not matched to a gene; V was cut back by 4 bases and J by 7 bases. The CDR3 is 14 amino acids. The V gene's germline CDR1 is GTSNPN and CDR2 SVGIG (reference sequence). As DNA, the CDR3 is TGTGCCTGGAATTCCTTAGCGGGAGTCGGGGAGCTGTTTTTT. This encodes CAWNSLAGVGELFF.

V usage is TRBV7-9 and J usage is TRBJ2-7; D uncertain. V was trimmed by 4 bases and J by 4 bases, leaving 8 bases between them. CDR1 SEHNR and CDR2 FQNEAQ come from the germline V gene (reference sequence). The length of the CDR3 is 12 residues. The CDR3 is CASSSGMYEQYF. DNA of the CDR3: TGTGCCAGCAGCTCCGGTATGTACGAGCAGTACTTC. Full variable domain (remainder filled in from reference TRBV7-9 and TRBJ2-7): DTGVSQNPRHKITKRGQNVTFRCDPISEHNRLYWYRQTLGQGPEFLTYFQNEAQLEKSRLLSDRFSAERPKGSFSTLEIQRTEQGDSAMYLCASSSGMYEQYFGPGTRLTVT.

This sequence joins TRBV19 and TRBJ2-3; the match to TRBD1 covers 12 bases. The CDR3 extends over 16 amino acids. Germline V lookup: CDR1 LNHDA, CDR2 SQIVND (reference sequence). With 7 bases clipped from V and 6 bases from J, the junction kept 11 bases outside the gene matches. CDR3 loop: CASNPLGTGGWDTQYF. The CDR3 nucleotides read TGTGCCAGTAACCCTTTAGGGACAGGGGGCTGGGATACGCAGTATTTT.

This chain links TRBV5-1 with TRBJ2-3, with 11 bases aligning to TRBD2. V gave up 7 bases and J gave up 0 bases; unmatched junction bases: 7. Germline V CDR1 and CDR2: SGHRS, YFSETQ. The CDR3 loop spans 16 amino acids. The CDR3 here is CASREGLAASTDTQYF. CDR3 sequence (DNA): TGCGCCAGCCGGGAGGGACTAGCGGCTAGCACAGATACGCAGTATTTT. The whole variable domain, remainder taken from reference TRBV5-1 and TRBJ2-3, is KAGVTQTPRYLIKTRGQQVTLSCSPISGHRSVSWYQQTPGQGLQFLFEYFSETQRNKGNFPGRFSGRQFSNSRSEMNVSTLELGDSALYLCASREGLAASTDTQYFGPGTRLTVL.

V usage is TRBV7-2 and J usage is TRBJ1-5, with TRBD1 matching over 7 bases. The CDR3 runs 16 residues. V shed 5 bases and J 2 bases; nucleotides not matched to a gene: 9. Looked up from germline, CDR1 is SGHTA and CDR2 is FQGNSA. CDR3 nucleotides: TGTGCCAGCAGCGCACGACAGGGCTCGGGCAATCAGCCCCAGCATTTT. Its protein is CASSARQGSGNQPQHF.